Listed here are 8 T cell receptor beta chains from one sample, sequenced in a study of T-cell memory formation after mild COVID-19. In TCRdb, the 5' RACE reads were re-called with MiXCR into one record per CDR3 protein. The data hold roughly 240,000 distinct CDR3 sequences, with approximately 15% observed a single time. The sample comprised PBMCs or a T cell subset sorted from them (not recorded which). These receptors were taken from an adult woman who had mild COVID-19 (a few samples of this study predate the infection). Cell type and time point are not known.

This clonotype appeared many times. The J gene is TRBJ2-7, the V gene TRBV12-3 or TRBV12-4; possible D gene TRBD1, 6 bases. Trimming removed 4 bases at V and 0 bases at J, with 10 bases between. The CDR3 covers 14 residues. CDR3 amino acids: CASSYGTPSYEQYF. In nucleotides, the CDR3 is TGTGCCAGCAGTTACGGGACACCCTCCTACGAGCAGTACTTC.

This sequence joins TRBV19 and TRBJ2-7; the D gene is possibly TRBD2 (5 bases). V was pared by 7 bases and J by 12 bases, with 22 bases between. Per the germline V gene, CDR1 is LNHDA and CDR2 is SQIVND (reference sequence). This CDR3 region has 13 residues. The CDR3 DNA reads TGTGCCAGTACTAGCAGCGATCGGGCCTGGTGGTACTTC. Translating it yields CASTSSDRAWWYF. The full variable domain, rest sourced from reference TRBV19 and TRBJ2-7, is DGGITQSPKYLFRKEGQNVTLSCEQNLNHDAMYWYRQDPGQGLRLIYYSQIVNDFQKGDIAEGYSVSREKKESFPLTVTSAQKNPTAFYLCASTSSDRAWWYFGPGTRLTVT.

This chain uses TRBV19 with TRBJ2-2, with a possible D match to TRBD2 (6 bases). V lost 3 bases and J lost 9, with 11 bases in between. There are 13 residues in the CDR3. Germline lookup yields CDR1 LNHDA and CDR2 SQIVND (reference sequence). CDR3: CASSMDYHRELFF. As DNA, the CDR3 is TGTGCCAGTAGTATGGACTATCACCGGGAGCTGTTTTTT.

Only a few counts were recorded for this clonotype. The rearrangement joins TRBV5-4 to TRBJ2-7, with 12 nucleotides matching TRBD2. Germline assignment: CDR1 SGHNT and CDR2 YYREEE (reference sequence). The CDR3 extends over 14 amino acids. V shed 4 bases and J 7 bases; nucleotides not matched to a gene: 6. The CDR3 DNA sequence: TGTGCCAGCAGCAGGACTAGCGGGATAGGAGAGCAGTACTTC. Amino acids: CASSRTSGIGEQYF.

This clonotype was observed many times. The chain carries TRBV20-1 and TRBJ2-3, with a possible D match to TRBD2 (5 bases). This CDR3 has 12 residues. Deletions cut 5 bases from V and 2 bases from J, with 8 bases between. CDR1 is DFQATT and CDR2 is SNEGSKA in the germline V gene (reference sequence). CDR3 sequence: CSARTPTDTQYF. CDR3 nucleotides: TGCAGTGCTCGGACTCCCACAGATACGCAGTATTTT.

The table lists this clonotype with a few counts. The chain has TRBV7-9 and TRBJ1-1, with D possibly matching TRBD1 (6 bases). The CDR3 is 16 amino acids. Between the trimmed V and J ends, which lost 0 bases and 1 base, there was a span of 12 bases. Germline values: CDR1 SEHNR, CDR2 FQNEAQ (reference sequence). The CDR3, as DNA: TGTGCCAGCAGCTTAGCTCGCGGACAGACGAACACTGAAGCTTTCTTT. Amino acid sequence: CASSLARGQTNTEAFF.

The V gene is TRBV24-1, the J gene TRBJ2-3; D unclear. Trimming removed 8 bases from V and 5 bases from J, with 13 bases in between. CDR3 length equals 13 residues. From germline, CDR1 is KGHDR and CDR2 SFDVKD. CDR3: CATTSRVEDTQYF. The CDR3, as DNA: TGTGCCACCACCTCAAGGGTTGAAGATACGCAGTATTTT.

This clonotype has just a few counts. The genes are TRBV12-3 or TRBV12-4 and TRBJ1-5, with D perhaps TRBD1 (6 bases). The V and J ends lost 2 bases and 7 bases respectively, with 21 bases between them. CDR3 length: 17 residues. CDR3 coding DNA: TGTGCCAGCAGTTTACACCCCGGGGTCTCAGGGGACCAGCCCCAGCATTTT. It is translated as CASSLHPGVSGDQPQHF.